This TCR beta chain was profiled in a study of a mutant IDH1 vaccine in newly diagnosed glioma. At the level of the study: Treatment recipients were about 62% male and about 40% female, and their mean age was roughly 40 years. Patients' prior therapy spanned radiotherapy, temozolomide, or both; most underwent both.

Germline CDR1 is SGHRS and CDR2 is YFSETQ. V gave up 0 bases and J gave up 1 base; unmatched junction bases: 4. The CDR3 contains 16 residues. Remarks on this clone: Its specificity is not known.

Only in-frame clones appear in the TCRdb table, and some are missing; sequencing was by immunoSEQ multiplex PCR. The sample includes about 66,000 clones, 86% of them seen just once. The study's findings and limits: Most patients, 90% to 95%, showed vaccine-induced immune responses.

Time point given: baseline, week 1 (first vaccination visit). Treatment indicated: pre-vaccination baseline after standard-of-care therapy. This sequence originates from a man between 25 and 39 years old with glioma. Sequences were derived from PBMCs, sampled from a glioma patient treated with radiotherapy, temozolomide or both. This sequence joins TRBV5-1 and TRBJ2-3; TRBD2 aligns across 8 bases. The CDR3 DNA reads as TGCGCCAGCAGCTTGGCAGGTAGCGGGGGCACAGATACGCAGTATTTT. Its translation: CASSLAGSGGTDTQYF.